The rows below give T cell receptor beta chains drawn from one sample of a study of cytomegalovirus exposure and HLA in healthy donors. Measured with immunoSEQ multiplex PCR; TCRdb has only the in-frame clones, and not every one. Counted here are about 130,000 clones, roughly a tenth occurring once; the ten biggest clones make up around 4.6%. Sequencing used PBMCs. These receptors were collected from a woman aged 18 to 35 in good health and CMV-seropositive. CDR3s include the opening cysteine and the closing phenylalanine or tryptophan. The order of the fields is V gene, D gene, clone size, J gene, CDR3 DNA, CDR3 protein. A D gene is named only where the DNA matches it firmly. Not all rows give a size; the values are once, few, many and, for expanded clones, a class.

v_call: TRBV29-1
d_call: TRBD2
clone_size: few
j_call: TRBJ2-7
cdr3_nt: TGCAGCGTTGGTCCTAGCGGGGACGAGCAGTACTTC
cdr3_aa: CSVGPSGDEQYF

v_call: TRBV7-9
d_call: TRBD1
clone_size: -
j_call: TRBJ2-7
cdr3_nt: TGTGCCAGCAGCTTTGGACAGGGGTTCTACGAGCAGTACTTC
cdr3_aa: CASSFGQGFYEQYF

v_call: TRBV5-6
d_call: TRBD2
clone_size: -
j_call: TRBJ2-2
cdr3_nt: TGTGCCAGCTTGGGATGGACTAGCCGGGGCGGGGAGCTGTTTTTT
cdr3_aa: CASLGWTSRGGELFF

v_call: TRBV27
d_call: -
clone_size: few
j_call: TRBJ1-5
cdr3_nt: TGTGCCAGCAGCCATGGAAGCGCATACAATCAGCCCCAGCATTTT
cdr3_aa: CASSHGSAYNQPQHF

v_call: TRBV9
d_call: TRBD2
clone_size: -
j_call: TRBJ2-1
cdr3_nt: TGTGCCAGCAGCGTAGGGGTCAGCGGGAGGAGGCAGTTCTTC
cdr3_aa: CASSVGVSGRRQFF

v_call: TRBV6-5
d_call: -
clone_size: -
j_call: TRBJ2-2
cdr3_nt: TGTGCCAGCAAGGAGGCTTTCACCGGGGAGCTGTTTTTT
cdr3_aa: CASKEAFTGELFF

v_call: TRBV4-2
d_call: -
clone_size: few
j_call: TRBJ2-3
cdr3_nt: TGTGCCAGCAGCCAAGATAGGACTAACACAGATACGCAGTATTTT
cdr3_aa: CASSQDRTNTDTQYF

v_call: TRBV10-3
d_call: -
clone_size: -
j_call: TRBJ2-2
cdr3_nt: TGTGCCATCGGCGGACTACACGATGCGAACACCGGGGAGCTGTTTTTT
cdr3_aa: CAIGGLHDANTGELFF

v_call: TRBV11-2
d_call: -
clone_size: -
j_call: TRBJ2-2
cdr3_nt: TGTGCCAGCAGCTCCGCCGGGGAGCTGTTTTTT
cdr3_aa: CASSSAGELFF

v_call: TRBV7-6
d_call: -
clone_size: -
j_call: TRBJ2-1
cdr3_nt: TGTGCCAGCAGCTTGAGTTCCTACAATGAGCAGTTCTTC
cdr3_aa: CASSLSSYNEQFF